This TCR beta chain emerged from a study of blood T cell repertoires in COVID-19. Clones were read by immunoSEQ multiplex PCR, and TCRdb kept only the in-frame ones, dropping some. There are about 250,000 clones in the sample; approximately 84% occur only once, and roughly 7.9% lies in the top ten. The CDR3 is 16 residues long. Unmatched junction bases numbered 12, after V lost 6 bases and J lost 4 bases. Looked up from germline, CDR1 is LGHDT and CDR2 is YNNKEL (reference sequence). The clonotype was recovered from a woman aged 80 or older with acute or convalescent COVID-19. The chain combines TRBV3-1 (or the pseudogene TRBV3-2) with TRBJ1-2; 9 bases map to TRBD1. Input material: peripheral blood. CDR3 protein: CASSRDRGASGYGYTF. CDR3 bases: TGTGCCAGCAGTCGAGACAGGGGGGCCTCGGGCTATGGCTACACCTTC.